Presented here are 2 T cell receptor beta chains from one specimen sequenced in a study of technical replicates of blood from several donors. The repertoire was sequenced with immunoSEQ multiplex PCR; TCRdb's copy has only in-frame clones and lacks some. The table records under 100,000 clones, 95% of them present only once. Sequenced sample: T cells isolated from PBMCs. The receptors shown here come from a human donor in good health.

Only one count was recorded for this clone. This chain links TRBV7-9 with TRBJ2-1; tentatively, D is TRBD2 (6 bases). The CDR3 has 14 amino acids. Trimming left V 2 bases short and J 5 bases short, with 10 bases between. Germline lookup yields CDR1 SEHNR and CDR2 FQNEAQ (reference sequence). The CDR3 loop is CASSLRDFHNEQFF. The CDR3 DNA sequence: TGTGCCAGCAGCTTACGGGACTTTCACAATGAGCAGTTCTTC.

The genes are TRBV25-1 and TRBJ1-2, with a possible D match to TRBD1 (5 bases). Germline CDR1 reads MGHDK; CDR2 reads SYGVNS. CDR3 length: 12 amino acids. V shed 3 bases and J shed 6 bases, with 8 bases lying between them. CDR3 in amino acids: CASSDAGHGYTF. The DNA of the CDR3 is TGTGCCAGCAGTGACGCAGGGCATGGCTACACCTTC.